This TCR beta chain came from a study of blood T cells in healthy people across ages. Overall study findings and caveats: The CMV status of each donor remained undetermined, and this could have confounded shifts in expanded clonotypes.

The second PCR ran roughly 6 to 11 cycles with a sample-barcoded 5' primer and J-beta primers. The template-switch adaptor, which had 12 random nucleotides, put a tag on each cDNA molecule. TCRdb analysed the 5' RACE reads with MiXCR anew, one entry per CDR3 protein. The sample contains around 1,000,000 distinct CDR3 sequences, under 30% of which appear only once. Germline lookup yields CDR1 MNHEY and CDR2 SVGAGI. The CDR3 runs to 13 residues. Remarks on this clonotype: Its antigen is unidentified.

Another study also made use of these data, one on T cells of mothers and their children.

This sequence was found in a girl aged 2 to 9 in good health. J is TRBJ2-5 and V is TRBV6-5; D is uncertain. The J call may be wrong; the DNA end is better matched by TRBJ2-7. The sequenced sample was blood. The CDR3 region has the DNA TGTGCCAGCAGTTACGCGTCTTCCTACGAGCAGTACTTC. Amino acids: CASSYASSYEQYF.